Each of the 4 T cell receptor beta chains below was sequenced from the same sample in a study of shared T cell receptors in the human thymus (dated by TCRdb to the early 2020s). The library was produced with the immunoSEQ multiplex PCR assay. Held by TCRdb, this immuneACCESS table contains in-frame sequences only and omits some clones. Under half of the omission traces to an unresolved V gene where checked; the cause of the rest is unknown. Here the sample has 650,000 to 950,000 clones; approximately 85% occur a single time. The ten largest clones add up to around 0.0094% of the sample. The same sample was also used in a study of human thymus T cells.

The sample consisted of thymocytes. Receptors originate from a girl in the first two years of life with a congenital heart defect. Donor details come from another sample of the same person, matched by shared clones.

This chain connects TRBV29-1 to TRBJ2-1; 10 nucleotides line up with TRBD1. From germline, CDR1 is SQVTM and CDR2 ANQGSEA. The CDR3 sequence is 17 residues long. V was clipped by 0 bases and J by 3 bases; unmatched bases: 8. The CDR3 DNA sequence: TGCAGCGTTGAAGATTCCGACCGGGACAGGGGCTACAATGAGCAGTTCTTC. This encodes CSVEDSDRDRGYNEQFF.

The chain combines TRBV4-1 with TRBJ2-5; 7 bases align to TRBD2. Germline trimming cut 1 base from V and 4 bases from J; bases unmatched to any gene: 9. CDR1 MGHRA and CDR2 YSYEKL come from the germline V gene. This CDR3 has 16 amino acids. CDR3 DNA: TGCGCCAGCAGCCAAGCGGGGGGAGGGGACCGAGAGACCCAGTACTTC. Amino acids: CASSQAGGGDRETQYF.

CDR3 region: CASSGVLVAGGQGGELFF. DNA for the CDR3: TGTGCCAGCAGCGGGGTGTTGGTGGCGGGGGGGCAGGGCGGGGAGCTGTTTTTT. The chain combines TRBV4-2 with TRBJ2-2; 9 nucleotides match TRBD2. The trim removed 5 bases at V and 7 bases at J, leaving 17 bases unmatched. The germline V gene encodes CDR1 LGHNA and CDR2 YNFKEQ. The CDR3 extends over 18 amino acids.

This sequence joins TRBV20-1 and TRBJ2-7, with no clear D. Trimming cost V 3 bases and J 2 bases, with 5 bases left between them. The CDR3 length is 11 residues. The germline gives CDR1 DFQATT, CDR2 SNEGSKA (reference sequence). The CDR3 loop is CSASLPYEQYF. The CDR3 DNA reads as TGCAGTGCTAGCCTCCCCTACGAGCAGTACTTC.